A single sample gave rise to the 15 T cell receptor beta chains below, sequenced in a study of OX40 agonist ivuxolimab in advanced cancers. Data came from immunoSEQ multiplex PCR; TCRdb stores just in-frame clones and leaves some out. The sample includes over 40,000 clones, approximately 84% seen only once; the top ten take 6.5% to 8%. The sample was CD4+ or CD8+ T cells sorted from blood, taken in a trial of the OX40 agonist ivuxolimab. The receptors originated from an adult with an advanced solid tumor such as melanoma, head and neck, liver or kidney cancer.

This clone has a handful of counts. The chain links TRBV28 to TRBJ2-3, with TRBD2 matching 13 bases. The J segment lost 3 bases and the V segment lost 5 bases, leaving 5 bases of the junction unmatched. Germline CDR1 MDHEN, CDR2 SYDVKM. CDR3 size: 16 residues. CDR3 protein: CASSLPLAGGTDTQYF. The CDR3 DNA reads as TGTGCCAGCAGTCTCCCACTAGCGGGAGGGACAGATACGCAGTATTTT.

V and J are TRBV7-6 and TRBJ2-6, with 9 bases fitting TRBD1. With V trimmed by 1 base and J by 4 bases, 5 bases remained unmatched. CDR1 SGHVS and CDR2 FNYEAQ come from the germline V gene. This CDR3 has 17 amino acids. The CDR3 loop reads CASSLEGQGTGANVLTF. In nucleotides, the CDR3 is TGTGCCAGCAGCTTAGAGGGACAGGGAACCGGGGCCAACGTCCTGACTTTC.

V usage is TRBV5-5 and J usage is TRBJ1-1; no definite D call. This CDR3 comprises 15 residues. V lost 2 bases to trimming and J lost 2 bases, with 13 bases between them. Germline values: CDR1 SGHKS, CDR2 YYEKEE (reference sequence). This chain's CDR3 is CASSFIGGTNTEAFF. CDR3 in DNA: TGTGCCAGCAGCTTCATCGGAGGAACTAACACTGAAGCTTTCTTT. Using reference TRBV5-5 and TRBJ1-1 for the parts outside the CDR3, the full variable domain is DAGVTQSPTHLIKTRGQQVTLRCSPISGHKSVSWYQQVLGQGPQFIFQYYEKEERGRGNFPDRFSARQFPNYSSELNVNALLLGDSALYLCASSFIGGTNTEAFFGQGTRLTVV.

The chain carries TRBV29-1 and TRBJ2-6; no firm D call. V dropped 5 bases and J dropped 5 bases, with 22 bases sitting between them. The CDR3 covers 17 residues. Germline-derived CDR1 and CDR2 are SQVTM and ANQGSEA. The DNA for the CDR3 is TGCAGCGTTATGTTTCGAAGCATACAAAGTCGGGCCAACGTCCTGACTTTC. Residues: CSVMFRSIQSRANVLTF.

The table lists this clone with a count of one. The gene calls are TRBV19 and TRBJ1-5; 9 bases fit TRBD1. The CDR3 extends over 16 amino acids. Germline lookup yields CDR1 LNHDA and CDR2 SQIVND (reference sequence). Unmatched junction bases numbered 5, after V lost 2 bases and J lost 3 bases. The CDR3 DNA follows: TGTGCCAGTAGTATAATGGACAGGGGCCCCAATCAGCCCCAGCATTTT. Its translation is CASSIMDRGPNQPQHF.

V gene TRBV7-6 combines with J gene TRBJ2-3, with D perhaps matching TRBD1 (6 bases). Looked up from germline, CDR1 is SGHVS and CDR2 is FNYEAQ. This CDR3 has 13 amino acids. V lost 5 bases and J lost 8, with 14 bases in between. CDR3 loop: CASSRGQTGTQYF. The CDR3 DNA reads TGTGCCAGCAGCCGAGGACAGACTGGTACGCAGTATTTT. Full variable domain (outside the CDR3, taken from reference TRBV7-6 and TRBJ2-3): GAGVSQSPRYKVTKRGQDVALRCDPISGHVSLYWYRQALGQGPEFLTYFNYEAQQDKSGLPNDRFSAERPEGSISTLTIQRTEQRDSAMYRCASSRGQTGTQYFGPGTRLTVL.

DNA for the CDR3: TGTGCCAGCAGCTTGCCGGCCTCTGGGGCCAACGTCCTGACTTTC. Amino acid sequence: CASSLPASGANVLTF. The chain uses TRBV5-4 and TRBJ2-6, with unresolved D. CDR1 SGHNT and CDR2 YYREEE come from the germline V gene (reference sequence). V was shortened by 1 base and J by 0 bases, with 5 bases between the two germline ends. This CDR3 has 15 amino acids.

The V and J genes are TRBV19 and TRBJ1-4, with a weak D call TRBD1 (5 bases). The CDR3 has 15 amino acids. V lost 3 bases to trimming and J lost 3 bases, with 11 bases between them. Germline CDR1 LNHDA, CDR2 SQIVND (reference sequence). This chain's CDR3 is CASSIVRGANEKLFF. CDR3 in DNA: TGTGCCAGTAGTATCGTCCGAGGGGCTAATGAAAAACTGTTTTTT.

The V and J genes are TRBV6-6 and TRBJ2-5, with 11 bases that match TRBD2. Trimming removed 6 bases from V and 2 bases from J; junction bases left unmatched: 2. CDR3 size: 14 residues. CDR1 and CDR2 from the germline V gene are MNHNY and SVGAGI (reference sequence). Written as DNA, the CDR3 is TGTGCCAGCAGCTTAGCGGGGGGGCAAGAGACCCAGTACTTC. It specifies CASSLAGGQETQYF.

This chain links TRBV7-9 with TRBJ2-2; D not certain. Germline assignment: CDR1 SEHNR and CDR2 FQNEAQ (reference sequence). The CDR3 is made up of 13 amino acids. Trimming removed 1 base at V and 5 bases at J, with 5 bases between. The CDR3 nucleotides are TGTGCCAGCAGCTTAGGGCAGACCGGGGAGCTGTTTTTT. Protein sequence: CASSLGQTGELFF.

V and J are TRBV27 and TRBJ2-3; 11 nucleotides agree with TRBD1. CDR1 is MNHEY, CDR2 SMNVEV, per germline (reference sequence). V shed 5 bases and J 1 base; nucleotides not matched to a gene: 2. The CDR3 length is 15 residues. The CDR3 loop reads CASSRGQGGTDTQYF. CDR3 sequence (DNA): TGTGCCAGCAGTCGGGGACAGGGGGGCACAGATACGCAGTATTTT.

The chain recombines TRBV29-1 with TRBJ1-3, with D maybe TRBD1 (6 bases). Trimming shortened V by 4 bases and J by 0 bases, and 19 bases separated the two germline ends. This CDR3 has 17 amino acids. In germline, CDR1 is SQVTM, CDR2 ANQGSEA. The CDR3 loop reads CSVGRVEGGLSGNTIYF. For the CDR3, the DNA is TGCAGCGTTGGGAGGGTGGAGGGGGGTCTCTCTGGAAACACCATATATTTT.

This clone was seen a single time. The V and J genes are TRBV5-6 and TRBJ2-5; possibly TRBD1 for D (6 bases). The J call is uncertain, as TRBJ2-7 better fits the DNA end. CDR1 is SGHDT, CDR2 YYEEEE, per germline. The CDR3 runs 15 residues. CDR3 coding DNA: TGTGCCAGCAGCTACGGGACCGGGGCCAGGGGCGAGCAGTACTTC. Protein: CASSYGTGARGEQYF.

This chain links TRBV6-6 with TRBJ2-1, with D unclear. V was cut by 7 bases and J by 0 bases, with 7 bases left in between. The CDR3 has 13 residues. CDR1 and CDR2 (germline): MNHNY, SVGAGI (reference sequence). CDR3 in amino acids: CASTPSSYNEQFF. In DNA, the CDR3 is TGTGCCAGCACCCCCAGCTCCTACAATGAGCAGTTCTTC.

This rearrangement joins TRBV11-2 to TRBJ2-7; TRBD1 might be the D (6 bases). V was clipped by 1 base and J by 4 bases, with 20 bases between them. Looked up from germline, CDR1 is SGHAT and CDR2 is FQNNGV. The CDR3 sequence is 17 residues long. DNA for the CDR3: TGTGCCAGCAGCTTAGGGGGGTATGGCAGGGGTAGGTACGAGCAGTACTTC. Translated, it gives CASSLGGYGRGRYEQYF. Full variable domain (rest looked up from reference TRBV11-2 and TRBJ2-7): EAGVAQSPRYKIIEKRQSVAFWCNPISGHATLYWYQQILGQGPKLLIQFQNNGVVDDSQLPKDRFSAERLKGVDSTLKIQPAKLEDSAVYLCASSLGGYGRGRYEQYFGPGTRLTVT.